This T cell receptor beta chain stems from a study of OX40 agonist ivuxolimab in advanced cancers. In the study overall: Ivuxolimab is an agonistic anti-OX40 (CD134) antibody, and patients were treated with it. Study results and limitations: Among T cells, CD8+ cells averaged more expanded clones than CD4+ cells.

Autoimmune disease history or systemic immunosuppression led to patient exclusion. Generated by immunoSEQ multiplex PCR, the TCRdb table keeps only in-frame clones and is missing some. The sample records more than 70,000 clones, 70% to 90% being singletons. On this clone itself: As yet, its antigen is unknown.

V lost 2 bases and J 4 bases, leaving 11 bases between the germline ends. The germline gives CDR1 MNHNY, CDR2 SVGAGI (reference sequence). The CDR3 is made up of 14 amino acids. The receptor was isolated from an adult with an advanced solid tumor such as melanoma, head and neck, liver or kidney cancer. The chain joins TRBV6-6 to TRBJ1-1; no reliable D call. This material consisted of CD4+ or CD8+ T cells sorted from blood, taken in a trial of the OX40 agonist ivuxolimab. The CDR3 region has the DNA TGTGCCAGCAGTTACAATGGTCCCTCCACTGAAGCTTTCTTT. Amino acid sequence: CASSYNGPSTEAFF.